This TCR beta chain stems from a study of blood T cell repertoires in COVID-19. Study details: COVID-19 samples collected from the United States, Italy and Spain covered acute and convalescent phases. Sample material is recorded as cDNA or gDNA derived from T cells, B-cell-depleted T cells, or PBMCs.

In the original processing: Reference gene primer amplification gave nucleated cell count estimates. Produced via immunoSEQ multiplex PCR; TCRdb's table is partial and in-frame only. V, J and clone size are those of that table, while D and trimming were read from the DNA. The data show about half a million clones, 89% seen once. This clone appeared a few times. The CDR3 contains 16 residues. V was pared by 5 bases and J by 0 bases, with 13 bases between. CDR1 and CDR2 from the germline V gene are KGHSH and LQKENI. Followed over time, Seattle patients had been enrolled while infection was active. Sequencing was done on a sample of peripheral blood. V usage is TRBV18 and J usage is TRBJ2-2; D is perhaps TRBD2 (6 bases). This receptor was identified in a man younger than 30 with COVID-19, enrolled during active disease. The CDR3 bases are TGTGCCAGCTCATCCATAGCGGAAGCGAACACCGGGGAGCTGTTTTTT. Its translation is CASSSIAEANTGELFF. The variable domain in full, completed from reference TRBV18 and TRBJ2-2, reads NAGVMQNPRHLVRRRGQEARLRCSPMKGHSHVYWYRQLPEEGLKFMVYLQKENIIDESGMPKERFSAEFPKEGPSILRIQQVVRGDSAAYFCASSSIAEANTGELFFGEGSRLTVL.